What follows are 13 T cell receptor beta chains derived from one specimen sequenced in a study of Ad26.COV2.S vaccination and SARS-CoV-2 variants. Clones were read by immunoSEQ multiplex PCR, and TCRdb kept only the in-frame ones, dropping some. The data contain some 460,000 clones, nearly 90% of them singletons. Treatment defined: some 19 received Ad26.COV2.S at low or high dose, single or two shots; several received placebo; per-sample allocation not given. The samples date from day 63 after the first vaccine or placebo injection. The source material was peripheral blood, sampled in a trial of Ad26.COV2.S vaccine versus placebo. The receptor source for this set is a person aged 18 to 59 who received the Ad26.COV2.S COVID-19 vaccine or a placebo.

This clone was detected a few times. CDR3 protein: CASKGQGLYQPQHF. In nucleotides, the CDR3 is TGTGCCAGTAAAGGACAGGGGTTATATCAGCCCCAGCATTTT. This chain links TRBV19 with TRBJ1-5; 9 nucleotides agree with TRBD1. Germline loops: CDR1 LNHDA, CDR2 SQIVND (reference sequence). This CDR3 is 14 amino acids long. The junction had 6 bases not matched to a gene; V was cut back by 7 bases and J by 5 bases.

This clone was counted once. The chain carries TRBV6-5 and TRBJ2-1, with 13 nucleotides matching TRBD2. Trimming took 7 bases from V and 7 from J; bases not matched to a gene: 7. Germline loops: CDR1 MNHEY, CDR2 SVGAGI. The CDR3 sequence is 15 residues long. The CDR3 spells CASTHGTSGVNEQFF. CDR3 nucleotide sequence: TGTGCCAGCACCCATGGGACTAGCGGGGTTAATGAGCAGTTCTTC.

This clone was observed a single time. The rearrangement links TRBV27 to TRBJ1-2; 10 positions agree with TRBD1. The germline gives CDR1 MNHEY, CDR2 SMNVEV (reference sequence). V lost 4 bases, J lost 8 bases, and 7 bases stayed unmatched. The CDR3 has 14 residues. The CDR3 DNA sequence: TGTGCCAGCAGTTCCCGACAGGGGGCAGGGGGCTACACCTTC. Translation gives CASSSRQGAGGYTF.

The CDR3 nucleotides are TGTGCCAGCAAGCAGCTAAAGGCGACAAGGGGCTACACCTTC. Its protein product is CASKQLKATRGYTF. This chain uses TRBV11-2 with TRBJ1-2; D call uncertain. The CDR3 sequence is 14 residues long. CDR1 and CDR2 from the germline V gene are SGHAT and FQNNGV. Trimming removed 7 bases from V and 8 bases from J, with 20 bases in between.

V is TRBV19 and J is TRBJ2-7; 8 nucleotides match TRBD2. This CDR3 is 15 amino acids long. Germline CDR1 reads LNHDA; CDR2 reads SQIVND (reference sequence). V lost 6 bases and J lost 3; bases outside the gene matches: 10. The CDR3 DNA sequence: TGTGCCAGTAGACCACGGGGGGGCTATCTCTACGAGCAGTACTTC. It is translated as CASRPRGGYLYEQYF. The entire variable domain, with the rest obtained from reference TRBV19 and TRBJ2-7, is as follows: DGGITQSPKYLFRKEGQNVTLSCEQNLNHDAMYWYRQDPGQGLRLIYYSQIVNDFQKGDIAEGYSVSREKKESFPLTVTSAQKNPTAFYLCASRPRGGYLYEQYFGPGTRLTVT.

This sequence joins TRBV2 and TRBJ2-1; D is possibly TRBD1 or TRBD2 (6 bases each). The CDR3 loop spans 13 amino acids. V gave up 6 bases and J gave up 6 bases, with 12 bases separating them. Germline CDR1 SNHLY, CDR2 FYNNEI. CDR3 protein: CASRGGRRNEQFF. The DNA of the CDR3 is TGTGCCAGCAGGGGGGGCAGACGCAATGAGCAGTTCTTC.

This clone was seen a single time. This chain joins TRBV27 and TRBJ2-7, with D unresolved. This CDR3 is built from 16 residues. V was shortened by 6 bases and J by 4 bases, with 22 bases between the two germline ends. Germline CDR1 and CDR2: MNHEY and SMNVEV (reference sequence). The CDR3 region is CASSSHERLQLYEQYF. The DNA for the CDR3 is TGTGCCAGCAGCTCACACGAGCGTTTACAGTTGTACGAGCAGTACTTC.

The chain links TRBV27 to TRBJ2-1; D unclear. Germline V gene data show CDR1 as MNHEY and CDR2 as SMNVEV (reference sequence). CDR3 length: 13 amino acids. V lost 2 bases to trimming and J lost 10 bases, with 12 bases between them. As DNA, the CDR3 is TGTGCCAGCAGTTTAGTTAGGAGCCGGGAGCAGTTCTTC. Translating it yields CASSLVRSREQFF.

Written as DNA, the CDR3 is TGCGCCAGCAGCCAAGAGGTCCCGAGCGGGGGTGTTCAAGAGACCCAGTACTTC. It translates to CASSQEVPSGGVQETQYF. The chain uses TRBV4-3 and TRBJ2-5, with 8 bases lining up with TRBD2. V shed 0 bases, J shed 2 bases, and the junction held 11 bases outside the gene matches. The CDR3 has 18 residues. Germline CDR1 is LGHNA and CDR2 is YSLEER.

This clone has just a few counts. J is TRBJ2-7 and V is TRBV4-2; D uncertain. The length of the CDR3 is 15 residues. Per germline, CDR1 LGHNA and CDR2 YNFKEQ. V was clipped by 5 bases and J by 6 bases, with 20 bases between them. The CDR3 here is CASSYFTHNFVEQYF. In nucleotides, the CDR3 is TGTGCCAGCAGCTACTTCACTCATAACTTTGTCGAGCAGTACTTC.

This sequence joins TRBV19 and TRBJ2-7; no reliable D call. Germline lookup yields CDR1 LNHDA and CDR2 SQIVND (reference sequence). The CDR3 is 15 amino acids. Trimming stripped 3 bases from V and 2 bases from J, with 14 bases between. Written as DNA, the CDR3 is TGTGCCAGTAGTATTAGGCCAACGACCGCCTACGAGCAGTACTTC. Its translation is CASSIRPTTAYEQYF.

This chain uses TRBV27 with TRBJ1-2; TRBD1 is a possible D gene (6 bases). V lost 4 bases and J lost 7, with 10 bases in between. The germline gives CDR1 MNHEY, CDR2 SMNVEV (reference sequence). The CDR3 extends over 12 amino acids. CDR3 residues: CASSSQGRGYTF. The CDR3 region has the DNA TGTGCCAGCAGTTCACAGGGTCGTGGCTACACCTTC.

The chain combines TRBV5-1 with TRBJ2-2, with TRBD2 identical over 9 bases. This CDR3 region has 16 residues. Losses at the gene ends were 2 bases for V and 1 base for J; bases not matched to a gene: 3. Germline V gene lookup returns CDR1 SGHRS and CDR2 YFSETQ. This chain's CDR3 is CASSLGSGRNTGELFF. The CDR3 DNA follows: TGCGCCAGCAGCTTAGGTAGCGGGAGGAACACCGGGGAGCTGTTTTTT.